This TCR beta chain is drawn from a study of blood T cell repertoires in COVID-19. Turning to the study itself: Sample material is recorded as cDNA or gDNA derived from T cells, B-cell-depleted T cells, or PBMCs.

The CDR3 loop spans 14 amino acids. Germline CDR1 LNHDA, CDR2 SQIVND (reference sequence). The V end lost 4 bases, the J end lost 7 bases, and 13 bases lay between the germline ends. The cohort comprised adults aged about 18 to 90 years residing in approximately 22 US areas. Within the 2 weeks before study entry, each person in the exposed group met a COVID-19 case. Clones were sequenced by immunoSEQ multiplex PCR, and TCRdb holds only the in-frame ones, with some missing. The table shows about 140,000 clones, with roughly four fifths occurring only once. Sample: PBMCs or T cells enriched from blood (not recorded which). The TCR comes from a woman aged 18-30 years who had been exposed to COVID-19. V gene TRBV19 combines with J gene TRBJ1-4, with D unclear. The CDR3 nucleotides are TGTGCCAGTAGTAGAGGCCCCGGAGGTGAAAAACTGTTTTTT. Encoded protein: CASSRGPGGEKLFF.